This entry lists 5 T cell receptor beta chains sequenced from one sample in a study of Ad26.COV2.S vaccination and SARS-CoV-2 variants. Assay: immunoSEQ multiplex PCR; the TCRdb copy retains only in-frame clones and omits some. Of about 410,000 clones listed, 75% to 90% are singletons. This sample's treatment: some 19 received Ad26.COV2.S at low or high dose, single or two shots; about 5 received placebo; per-sample allocation not given. Day 63 after the first injection of vaccine or placebo was the sampling time. The sample in question was peripheral blood, obtained in a trial of Ad26.COV2.S vaccine versus placebo. These receptors all stem from a person between 18 and 59 years old who received the Ad26.COV2.S COVID-19 vaccine or a placebo.

The DNA of the CDR3 is TGTGCCACCAGCAGAGATGGGGACAGGGGAACTGAAGCTTTCTTT. Its translation is CATSRDGDRGTEAFF. V usage is TRBV15 and J usage is TRBJ1-1; 10 bases are a match to TRBD1. V dropped 0 bases and J dropped 5; count of bases not matched to a gene: 3. Germline CDR1 reads LNHNV; CDR2 reads YYDKDF (reference sequence). The length of the CDR3 is 15 residues. Full variable domain (outside the CDR3, taken from reference TRBV15 and TRBJ1-1): DAMVIQNPRYQVTQFGKPVTLSCSQTLNHNVMYWYQQKSSQAPKLLFHYYDKDFNNEADTPDNFQSRRPNTSFCFLDIRSPGLGDTAMYLCATSRDGDRGTEAFFGQGTRLTVV.

The DNA for the CDR3 is TGTGCCAGCAGTGTAGCGCAGGGGGCGCCGGGAAACACCATATATTTT. Translation: CASSVAQGAPGNTIYF. This chain connects TRBV2 to TRBJ1-3, with 8 positions matching TRBD1. CDR3 length: 16 residues. V shed 4 bases, J shed 4 bases, and the junction held 9 bases outside the gene matches. Per germline, CDR1 SNHLY and CDR2 FYNNEI.

V is TRBV5-4 and J is TRBJ1-2; TRBD1 agrees at 8 bases. Per germline, CDR1 SGHNT and CDR2 YYREEE (reference sequence). The CDR3 loop spans 14 amino acids. Trimming at V came to 5 bases and at J to 3 bases, leaving 6 bases not matched to a gene. CDR3 bases: TGTGCCAGCAGGCCAGGGGGCGAGGACTATGGCTACACCTTC. Encoded protein: CASRPGGEDYGYTF.

The rearrangement uses TRBV7-2 and TRBJ1-1; no clear D gene. From germline, CDR1 is SGHTA and CDR2 FQGNSA. V lost 5 bases and J 0 bases, leaving 13 bases between the germline ends. This CDR3 spans 15 amino acids. CDR3 sequence: CASSPIGVMNTEAFF. As DNA, the CDR3 is TGTGCCAGCAGCCCCATAGGTGTTATGAACACTGAAGCTTTCTTT. Complete variable domain (other parts from reference TRBV7-2 and TRBJ1-1): GAGVSQSPSNKVTEKGKDVELRCDPISGHTALYWYRQSLGQGLEFLIYFQGNSAPDKSGLPSDRFSAERTGGSVSTLTIQRTQQEDSAVYLCASSPIGVMNTEAFFGQGTRLTVV.

As DNA, the CDR3 is TGTGCCAGCAGTTACACGGGACCTAATCAGCCCCAGCATTTT. This gives the protein CASSYTGPNQPQHF. The chain recombines TRBV6-5 with TRBJ1-5, with D possibly being TRBD1 (5 bases). This CDR3 is built from 14 residues. The V and J ends lost 2 bases and 4 bases respectively, with 9 bases between them. The germline V gene encodes CDR1 MNHEY and CDR2 SVGAGI.